This TCR beta chain was found in a study of blood T cell repertoires in COVID-19. Turning to the study itself: COVID-19 samples from acute and convalescent phases originated in the United States, Italy and Spain. Sources were T cells, B-cell-depleted T cells, or PBMCs; the material itself was cDNA or gDNA.

Per the authors' pipeline: Researchers report that nucleated cell counts were estimated from reference gene primer amplification. TCRdb's copy holds only in-frame clones and misses some; the assay was immunoSEQ multiplex PCR. D and trimming were read from the DNA, whereas the V and J calls and clone size are those reported in that table. The sample includes over 130,000 clones, 65% to 90% of them seen just once. Germline V gene sequence: CDR1 SGHTA, CDR2 FQGTGA. The CDR3 is made up of 17 amino acids. The V and J ends lost 5 bases and 0 bases respectively, with 14 bases between them. The sequenced sample consisted of peripheral blood. This receptor was obtained from a man in his fifties or sixties with acute or convalescent COVID-19. The V gene is TRBV7-3, the J gene TRBJ2-6; maybe TRBD1 (5 bases). The CDR3: CASSPGQFPSGANVLTF. The CDR3 bases are TGTGCCAGCAGCCCCGGACAATTCCCCTCTGGGGCCAACGTCCTGACTTTC.